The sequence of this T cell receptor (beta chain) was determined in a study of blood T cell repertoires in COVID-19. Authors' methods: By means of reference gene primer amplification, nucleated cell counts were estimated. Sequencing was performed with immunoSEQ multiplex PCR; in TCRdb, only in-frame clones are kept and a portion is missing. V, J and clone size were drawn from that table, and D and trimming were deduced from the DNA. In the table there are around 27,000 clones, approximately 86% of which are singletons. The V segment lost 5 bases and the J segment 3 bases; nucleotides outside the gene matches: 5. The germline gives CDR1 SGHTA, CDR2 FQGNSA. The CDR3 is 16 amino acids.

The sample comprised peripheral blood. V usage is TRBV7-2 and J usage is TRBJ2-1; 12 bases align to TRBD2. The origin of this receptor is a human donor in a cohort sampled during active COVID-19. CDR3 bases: TGTGCCAGCAGCCCTGGACTAGCGGGGCGCTACAATGAGCAGTTCTTC. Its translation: CASSPGLAGRYNEQFF.